The TCR beta chain described here comes from a study of T cells after yellow fever vaccination. This clonotype has only a few counts. The antigen is unknown. They built TCR cDNA with 5'RACE template switching, a step that put in a universal primer site and UMIs. TCRdb redid the calling of the 5' RACE reads with MiXCR, one entry per CDR3 protein. The sample has hundreds of thousands of distinct CDR3 sequences; about 12% are singletons. Study conclusions and caveats: Clonotypes found in both CD4 and CD8 compartments made up a small share.

The CDR3 has 15 amino acids. Germline CDR1 is SGHDN and CDR2 is FVKESK. Trimming stripped 4 bases from V and 1 base from J, with 14 bases between. The sample was PBMCs, taken on the day of the yellow fever booster vaccination. This receptor was identified in a man between 25 and 39 years old who received the YFV17D yellow fever vaccine. The chain carries TRBV14 and TRBJ2-7, with a tentative D call TRBD1 (6 bases). Here the CDR3 DNA reads TGTGCCAGCAGCCCCCAAGGGGGAAAATCCTACGAGCAGTACTTC. Protein sequence: CASSPQGGKSYEQYF.